These 31 T cell receptor beta chains were sequenced from one sample in a study of blood T cells in healthy people across ages. Sample-barcoded 5' priming and a J-beta primer mix drove a second PCR of roughly 6 to 12 cycles. TCRdb processed the 5' RACE reads anew with MiXCR; each CDR3 protein has one entry. This table holds 650,000 to 800,000 distinct CDR3 sequences, more than 40% found once. Source material: blood. These receptors were collected from a man aged 60 to 75 in good health.

The chain is built from TRBV5-4 and TRBJ2-3; 10 bases map to TRBD2. The J segment lost 4 bases and the V segment lost 1 base, leaving 6 bases of the junction unmatched. CDR1 SGHNT and CDR2 YYREEE come from the germline V gene (reference sequence). This CDR3 has 16 amino acids. CDR3 bases: TGTGCCAGCAGCTTGAGGCTAGCGGGGGCTGCAGATACGCAGTATTTT. This encodes CASSLRLAGAADTQYF.

This clonotype has just a few counts. The chain recombines TRBV7-2 with TRBJ2-1; D gene ambiguous. V lost 4 bases and J lost 7, with 5 bases in between. There are 11 residues in the CDR3. The germline V gene has CDR1 SGHTA and CDR2 FQGNSA. The CDR3 DNA sequence: TGTGCCAGCAGCTCTCTTAATGAGCAGTTCTTC. This sequence encodes CASSSLNEQFF.

The rearrangement links TRBV15 to TRBJ2-7; D possibly matches TRBD1 or TRBD2 (5 bases each). The assigned J gene may be wrong: the sequence end matches TRBJ2-5 better. CDR1 and CDR2 (germline): LNHNV, YYDKDF (reference sequence). The CDR3 is 12 amino acids. CDR3 sequence reads: CATARGRETQYF. The CDR3 nucleotides are TGTGCCACCGCGAGGGGTCGGGAGACCCAGTACTTC.

The chain employs TRBV29-1 and TRBJ2-1, with D possibly matching TRBD2 (6 bases). The CDR3 contains 13 residues. The germline V gene encodes CDR1 SQVTM and CDR2 ANQGSEA. V lost 7 bases and J 10 bases, leaving 20 bases between the germline ends. The chain's CDR3 is CSATFAGSYEQFF. In nucleotides, the CDR3 is TGCAGCGCCACCTTTGCGGGGTCCTACGAGCAGTTCTTC.

V usage is TRBV25-1 and J usage is TRBJ2-3, with D maybe TRBD2 (5 bases). The germline V gene encodes CDR1 MGHDK and CDR2 SYGVNS. CDR3 length equals 14 residues. V was pared by 7 bases and J by 10 bases, with 21 bases between. The CDR3 DNA reads TGTGCCAGCAACCCCCGGGGTAGGTCGGATGCGCAGTATTTT. Its translation is CASNPRGRSDAQYF.

This clonotype has only a few counts. The V call is TRBV6-1, the J call TRBJ1-2; D is ambiguous. This CDR3 has 16 residues. Germline V lookup: CDR1 MNHNS, CDR2 SASEGT. V gave up 0 bases and J gave up 0 bases, with 11 bases separating them. The CDR3, as DNA: TGTGCCAGCAGTGAAGCGGCCCTCCGCTCTAACTATGGCTACACCTTC. Protein: CASSEAALRSNYGYTF.

The chain recombines TRBV11-2 with TRBJ2-1; D is unclear. The V and J ends lost 0 bases and 0 bases respectively, with 15 bases between them. The CDR3 sequence is 18 residues long. Germline V gene data show CDR1 as SGHAT and CDR2 as FQNNGV. CDR3 nucleotide sequence: TGTGCCAGCAGCTTAGATACCCCACTTGCACGCTCCTACAATGAGCAGTTCTTC. This translates into CASSLDTPLARSYNEQFF. The variable domain in full, with the rest retrieved from reference TRBV11-2 and TRBJ2-1, is EAGVAQSPRYKIIEKRQSVAFWCNPISGHATLYWYQQILGQGPKLLIQFQNNGVVDDSQLPKDRFSAERLKGVDSTLKIQPAKLEDSAVYLCASSLDTPLARSYNEQFFGPGTRLTVL.

The chain carries TRBV18 and TRBJ1-5, with D unresolved. Germline values: CDR1 KGHSH, CDR2 LQKENI. Trimming removed 4 bases from V and 7 bases from J, with 14 bases in between. The CDR3 is 14 amino acids. CDR3 coding DNA: TGTGCCAGCTCACTAATTGGCGCTGAGCAGCCCCAGCATTTT. Protein sequence: CASSLIGAEQPQHF.

There are a few counts of this clonotype. The V gene is TRBV12-3 or TRBV12-4, the J gene TRBJ2-7; the match to TRBD2 covers 7 bases. The assigned J gene may be wrong: the sequence end matches TRBJ2-5 better. The CDR3 runs 14 residues. The CDR3 is CASSYTGGEETQYF. The CDR3 bases are TGTGCCAGCAGTTATACGGGGGGAGAAGAGACCCAGTACTTC.

The chain employs TRBV6-6 and TRBJ2-7; D gene ambiguous. The CDR3 totals 13 residues. CDR1 and CDR2 from the germline V gene are MNHNY and SVGAGI (reference sequence). Trimming took off 7 bases at V and 2 bases at J, with 12 bases between the two ends. CDR3 DNA: TGTGCCAGCAACTCCCTACCGACCTACGAGCAGTACTTC. Translated: CASNSLPTYEQYF.

The chain joins TRBV20-1 to TRBJ2-6; 9 nucleotides match TRBD1. This CDR3 is built from 16 residues. Germline trimming cut 5 bases from V and 4 bases from J; bases unmatched to any gene: 9. Germline V CDR1 and CDR2: DFQATT, SNEGSKA (reference sequence). The CDR3 DNA reads as TGCAGTGCTGGGACAGGGAACGTTGGAGGGGCCAACGTCCTGACTTTC. Protein product: CSAGTGNVGGANVLTF.

The chain employs TRBV28 and TRBJ1-2; 7 bases match TRBD1. Trimming at V came to 4 bases and at J to 2 bases, leaving 10 bases not matched to a gene. This CDR3 spans 16 amino acids. The germline V gene has CDR1 MDHEN and CDR2 SYDVKM. CDR3: CASSSGTALLNYGYTF. The CDR3 bases are TGTGCCAGCAGTTCCGGGACAGCCCTACTGAACTATGGCTACACCTTC.

In this sample, this clonotype turned up once. Relative to the germline gene, one junction end is altered; a read error may explain this. The V gene is TRBV5-1, the J gene TRBJ2-7; D may be TRBD1 (6 bases). Germline V gene data show CDR1 as SGHRS and CDR2 as YFSETQ. The CDR3 has 17 amino acids. The CDR3 nucleotides are TGCGCCAGCAGCTTGGCAAACAGGGCCGACAGGACCTACAAGCAGTACTTC. Protein product: CASSLANRADRTYKQYF.

The genes are TRBV5-1 and TRBJ2-3; the D gene is possibly TRBD1 (6 bases). This CDR3 contains 15 residues. The V end was cut by 5 bases, the J end by 4 bases, with 17 bases between. Germline assignment: CDR1 SGHRS and CDR2 YFSETQ. CDR3: CASRLQGFGADTQYF. CDR3 sequence (DNA): TGCGCCAGCAGATTACAGGGTTTTGGGGCAGATACGCAGTATTTT.

The chain recombines TRBV6-5 with TRBJ2-7; the match to TRBD1 covers 9 bases. The V and J ends lost 7 bases and 0 bases, in that order; junction bases with no gene match: 7. In germline, CDR1 is MNHEY, CDR2 SVGAGI. This CDR3 is 15 amino acids long. The CDR3 protein is CASTADRGGSYEQYF. The CDR3 bases are TGTGCCAGCACCGCGGACAGGGGTGGCTCCTACGAGCAGTACTTC.

Here the CDR3 DNA reads TGCAGTGCTAGAGATCTGGGACAGGGGAAAAATGAAAAACTGTTTTTT. Translated: CSARDLGQGKNEKLFF. J is TRBJ1-4 and V is TRBV20-1, with TRBD1 identical over 10 bases. This CDR3 has 16 amino acids. CDR1 is DFQATT, CDR2 SNEGSKA, per germline (reference sequence). Trimming cost V 0 bases and J 5 bases; bases outside gene matches: 6.

This rearrangement joins TRBV6-6 to TRBJ2-1; 15 bases fit TRBD2. This CDR3 has 15 amino acids. CDR1 and CDR2 (germline): MNHNY, SVGAGI (reference sequence). The ends lost 6 bases at V and 8 bases at J; junction bases unmatched: 5. CDR3 residues: CASSPGLAGGYEQFF. Written as DNA, the CDR3 is TGTGCCAGCAGCCCGGGACTAGCGGGGGGTTATGAGCAGTTCTTC.

This clonotype showed up just a few times. The chain joins TRBV4-3 to TRBJ2-1; TRBD2 matches at 10 bases. V lost 3 bases, J lost 4 bases, and 6 bases stayed unmatched. CDR1 is LGHNA and CDR2 is YSLEER in the germline V gene. The length of the CDR3 is 16 residues. The CDR3 DNA sequence: TGCGCCAGCAGCCAGCACAGGACTAGCGGATACAATGAGCAGTTCTTC. Amino acid sequence: CASSQHRTSGYNEQFF.

Worth noting for this clonotype: The CDR3 ends on some other residue instead of the conserved phenylalanine or tryptophan, so this is likely a read error. This sequence joins TRBV12-3 or TRBV12-4 and TRBJ2-4; D is unclear. The CDR3 has 14 residues. Trimming removed 4 bases from V and 0 bases from J, with 7 bases in between. For the CDR3, the DNA is TGTGCCAGCAGTTCCGTCCTAGCCAAAAACATTCAGTACCTC. Amino acid sequence: CASSSVLAKNIQYL.

The genes are TRBV7-7 and TRBJ2-5; a weak D match, TRBD2 (5 bases). The V gene's germline CDR1 is SSHAT and CDR2 FNYEAQ (reference sequence). CDR3 length: 16 residues. CDR3 DNA sequence: TGTGCTAGCGCCGGGCTCGCGGGTGCAGGCGGAGAGACCCAGTACTTC. Its protein is CASAGLAGAGGETQYF.

This clonotype has just a few counts. V gene TRBV6-2 or TRBV6-3 combines with J gene TRBJ2-6; 7 bases match TRBD1. There are 20 residues in the CDR3. V was clipped by 0 bases and J by 1 base; unmatched bases: 12. The germline V gene encodes CDR1 MNHEY and CDR2 SVGEGT. CDR3 amino acids: CASSYSPDITRGSGANVLTF. Written as DNA, the CDR3 is TGTGCCAGCAGTTACTCGCCCGATATCACCAGGGGGTCTGGGGCCAACGTCCTGACTTTC.

This chain joins TRBV7-2 and TRBJ1-4; D is uncertain. CDR3 length: 15 residues. Germline assignment: CDR1 SGHTA and CDR2 FQGNSA. V was pared by 5 bases and J by 0 bases, with 10 bases between. CDR3 in DNA: TGTGCCAGCAGCGGTTACCATGCAACTAATGAAAAACTGTTTTTT. Encoded protein: CASSGYHATNEKLFF.

The chain uses TRBV12-3 or TRBV12-4 and TRBJ1-4, with TRBD1 matching 7 bases. Losses at the gene ends were 6 bases for V and 8 bases for J; bases not matched to a gene: 15. This CDR3 region has 16 residues. In nucleotides, the CDR3 is TGTGCCAGCAGCCGGATGACAGGGAGGGCGGGCGAAAAACTGTTTTTT. Translating it yields CASSRMTGRAGEKLFF.

The chain is built from TRBV29-1 and TRBJ1-1, with 8 bases aligning to TRBD1. The CDR3 has 12 residues. V shed 4 bases and J 5 bases; nucleotides not matched to a gene: 3. Germline loops: CDR1 SQVTM, CDR2 ANQGSEA. The chain's CDR3 is CSVGTGITEAFF. CDR3 DNA sequence: TGCAGCGTTGGGACAGGGATAACTGAAGCTTTCTTT.

The V and J genes are TRBV7-2 and TRBJ1-4; 7 bases agree with TRBD1. The germline CDR1 and CDR2 sequences are SGHTA and FQGNSA. This CDR3 spans 14 amino acids. V was clipped by 6 bases and J by 6 bases; unmatched bases: 7. CDR3 loop: CASRKPGGDEKLFF. CDR3 nucleotide sequence: TGTGCCAGCAGGAAACCAGGGGGGGATGAAAAACTGTTTTTT.

This clonotype appeared a few times. The rearrangement links TRBV20-1 to TRBJ2-7; 10 positions match TRBD1. The J segment lost 4 bases and the V segment lost 0 bases, leaving 9 bases of the junction unmatched. The CDR3 is made up of 16 amino acids. CDR1 DFQATT and CDR2 SNEGSKA come from the germline V gene (reference sequence). CDR3 nucleotide sequence: TGCAGTGCTAGAGATTATGGGACAGGGGATTATTACGAGCAGTACTTC. This sequence encodes CSARDYGTGDYYEQYF.

This clonotype was detected a few times. The CDR3 region is CASSYSTRDPYEQYF. The CDR3 region has the DNA TGTGCCAGCAGTTACTCGACCCGGGACCCCTACGAGCAGTACTTC. The chain couples TRBV6-2 or TRBV6-3 to TRBJ2-7, with D possibly being TRBD1 or TRBD2 (5 bases each). CDR1 and CDR2 from the germline V gene are MNHEY and SVGEGT. Trimming cost V 0 bases and J 2 bases, with 11 bases left between them. The CDR3 runs 15 residues.

The chain combines TRBV10-2 with TRBJ2-3, with 7 bases fitting TRBD2. CDR3 length equals 15 residues. Germline CDR1 is WSHSY and CDR2 is SAAADI. With V trimmed by 4 bases and J by 2 bases, 6 bases remained unmatched. The CDR3 region is CASSGAGVYTDTQYF. The DNA of the CDR3 is TGCGCCAGCAGTGGCGCGGGGGTGTACACAGATACGCAGTATTTT.

Points on this clonotype: A junction end diverges from the germline sequence, so it may reflect a read error. The chain carries TRBV20-1 and TRBJ2-3; 11 bases map to TRBD1. This CDR3 has 14 residues. Germline V gene lookup returns CDR1 DFQATT and CDR2 SNEGSKA (reference sequence). CDR3 amino acids: CSASDRGRTDAQYF. The DNA for the CDR3 is TGCAGTGCTTCGGACAGGGGGCGGACAGATGCGCAGTATTTT.

The sample holds one count of this clonotype. A much larger clone differs from this one at a single base, so this may be a read error. The genes are TRBV11-1 and TRBJ2-1; D tentatively fits TRBD1 or TRBD2 (5 bases each). The DNA matches TRBJ2-7 better at its end, which makes the J call doubtful. CDR3 length: 18 amino acids. Germline loops: CDR1 SGHAT, CDR2 FQDESV (reference sequence). The CDR3 protein is CASSLRVISRAGYNEQYF. The CDR3 DNA follows: TGTGCCAGCAGCTTGAGGGTTATCAGCAGGGCTGGCTACAATGAGCAGTACTTC.

The chain links TRBV7-9 to TRBJ2-1; tentatively, D is TRBD2 (6 bases). Germline V gene data show CDR1 as SEHNR and CDR2 as FQNEAQ (reference sequence). V was shortened by 0 bases and J by 5 bases, with 11 bases between the two germline ends. The CDR3 is 15 residues long. The CDR3 loop is CASSLAPPGDNEQFF. For the CDR3, the DNA is TGTGCCAGCAGCTTAGCCCCACCGGGGGACAATGAGCAGTTCTTC.